One sample yielded the 15 T cell receptor beta chains listed below, sequenced in a study of T cell changes during pregnancy in multiple sclerosis. Profiled with immunoSEQ multiplex PCR; TCRdb holds only in-frame clones, not every one. The table records under 80,000 clones, roughly 90% of them present only once. The sequences come from peripheral blood, collected in the second trimester of pregnancy. These receptor sequences come from a female donor with multiple sclerosis, enrolled in a pregnancy study.

The rearrangement uses TRBV27 and TRBJ1-5; 9 bases match TRBD1. This CDR3 has 15 residues. Germline CDR1 and CDR2: MNHEY and SMNVEV (reference sequence). V lost 4 bases and J lost 7; bases outside the gene matches: 8. This CDR3 reads CASSSTGQGGQPQHF. The CDR3 DNA reads as TGTGCCAGCAGTTCTACGGGACAGGGCGGCCAGCCCCAGCATTTT.

This chain joins TRBV27 and TRBJ1-2; D remains unclear. The V gene lost 3 bases and the J gene lost 1 base, with 6 bases spanning the gap. Germline V lookup: CDR1 MNHEY, CDR2 SMNVEV (reference sequence). The CDR3 is made up of 13 amino acids. CDR3 protein: CASSFQINYGYTF. In DNA, the CDR3 is TGTGCCAGCAGTTTCCAAATTAACTATGGCTACACCTTC.

The rearrangement uses TRBV7-9 and TRBJ2-7; 11 nucleotides align to TRBD2. The V gene end was trimmed by 5 bases and the J gene end by 4 bases; junction bases not matched to a gene: 7. The CDR3 consists of 15 residues. The germline V gene has CDR1 SEHNR and CDR2 FQNEAQ (reference sequence). The CDR3 loop is CASSRSGGAPYEQYF. In nucleotides, the CDR3 is TGTGCCAGCAGCCGTAGCGGGGGGGCGCCATACGAGCAGTACTTC.

The V call is TRBV28, the J call TRBJ1-5; D not resolved. CDR1 MDHEN and CDR2 SYDVKM come from the germline V gene. This CDR3 is built from 15 residues. V was trimmed by 3 bases and J by 6 bases, leaving 15 bases between them. In DNA, the CDR3 is TGTGCCAGCAGTTTGGCCCCAGGACTCATTCAGCCCCAGCATTTT. Its translation is CASSLAPGLIQPQHF. Variable domain in full (rest from reference TRBV28 and TRBJ1-5): DVKVTQSSRYLVKRTGEKVFLECVQDMDHENMFWYRQDPGLGLRLIYFSYDVKMKEKGDIPEGYSVSREKKERFSLILESASTNQTSMYLCASSLAPGLIQPQHFGDGTRLSIL.

Written as DNA, the CDR3 is TGTGCCAGCAGCTTAAGGGGGACAGAGGCCGGGTATAGCAATCAGCCCCAGCATTTT. Translated: CASSLRGTEAGYSNQPQHF. V is TRBV7-8 and J is TRBJ1-5, with 7 bases lining up with TRBD1. Germline assignment: CDR1 SGHVS and CDR2 FQNEAQ. This CDR3 spans 19 amino acids. The trim removed 2 bases at V and 0 bases at J, leaving 13 bases unmatched. The complete variable domain, with remaining parts taken from reference TRBV7-8 and TRBJ1-5, reads GAGVSQSPRYKVAKRGQDVALRCDPISGHVSLFWYQQALGQGPEFLTYFQNEAQLDKSGLPSDRFFAERPEGSVSTLKIQRTQQEDSAVYLCASSLRGTEAGYSNQPQHFGDGTRLSIL.

This chain links TRBV9 with TRBJ1-2; 12 nucleotides match TRBD1. This CDR3 comprises 15 residues. CDR1 is SGDLS, CDR2 YYNGEE, per germline. V was clipped by 3 bases and J by 3 bases; unmatched bases: 3. The DNA of the CDR3 is TGTGCCAGCAGCGGGGGGACAGGGGGCCACTATGGCTACACCTTC. Its translation is CASSGGTGGHYGYTF.

This clone was seen a few times. The chain is built from TRBV2 and TRBJ1-5; weak D call: TRBD1 (6 bases). Germline CDR1 is SNHLY and CDR2 is FYNNEI. The V end was cut by 3 bases, the J end by 0 bases, with 9 bases between. The CDR3 contains 15 residues. The CDR3 loop is CASSEDSYSNQPQHF. The CDR3, as DNA: TGTGCCAGCAGTGAGGACAGTTATAGCAATCAGCCCCAGCATTTT.

The chain carries TRBV5-1 and TRBJ2-5; TRBD1 matches at 8 bases. Germline-derived CDR1 and CDR2 are SGHRS and YFSETQ. The CDR3 is made up of 15 amino acids. The ends lost 0 bases at V and 5 bases at J; junction bases unmatched: 6. The CDR3 DNA follows: TGCGCCAGCAGCTTGGCGCAGGGGGCTTGGGAGACCCAGTACTTC. This sequence encodes CASSLAQGAWETQYF.

This chain connects TRBV2 to TRBJ1-6, with D possibly TRBD1 on 6 matching bases. The CDR3 covers 17 residues. From germline, CDR1 is SNHLY and CDR2 FYNNEI. Trimming took off 7 bases at V and 0 bases at J, with 16 bases between the two ends. CDR3 DNA: TGTGCCAGCAATAGACAGGCGAATCGCTCCTATAATTCACCCCTCCACTTT. Its translation: CASNRQANRSYNSPLHF.

The chain employs TRBV20-1 and TRBJ1-2; no firm D call. This CDR3 region has 10 residues. V gave up 5 bases and J gave up 3 bases, with 4 bases separating them. The germline V gene encodes CDR1 DFQATT and CDR2 SNEGSKA (reference sequence). Here the CDR3 DNA reads TGCAGTGCTCACTACTATGGCTACACCTTC. Its translation: CSAHYYGYTF.

The chain is built from TRBV6-5 and TRBJ1-6, with TRBD1 as a possible D gene (6 bases). Trimming pared 6 bases from V and 11 bases from J, leaving 11 bases between. CDR3 length: 12 amino acids. Germline V gene data show CDR1 as MNHEY and CDR2 as SVGAGI. The CDR3 DNA follows: TGTGCCAGCAGCTCACAGGGACCACCCCTCCACTTT. Its translation: CASSSQGPPLHF.

V and J are TRBV14 and TRBJ2-7; D is unresolved. The length of the CDR3 is 15 residues. From germline, CDR1 is SGHDN and CDR2 FVKESK. Trimming stripped 0 bases from V and 4 bases from J, with 13 bases between. CDR3 sequence: CASSQDLAGIYEQYF. The CDR3 DNA sequence: TGTGCCAGCAGCCAAGATCTTGCAGGTATTTACGAGCAGTACTTC.

This sequence joins TRBV11-2 and TRBJ2-1; 11 bases match TRBD2. The CDR3 covers 15 residues. With 5 bases clipped from V and 5 bases from J, the junction kept 5 bases outside the gene matches. Germline CDR1 SGHAT, CDR2 FQNNGV. The CDR3 region has the DNA TGTGCCAGCAGCATTAGCGGGAGGGCCGACAATGAGCAGTTCTTC. It encodes CASSISGRADNEQFF.

V and J are TRBV30 and TRBJ2-1; possibly TRBD1 for D (8 bases). With 6 bases removed from V and 2 bases from J, the gap between germline ends came to 17 bases. There are 15 residues in the CDR3. Germline assignment: CDR1 GTSNPN and CDR2 SVGIG (reference sequence). CDR3 sequence reads: CACQTGGGPYNEQFF. The CDR3, as DNA: TGTGCCTGCCAAACAGGGGGAGGGCCCTACAATGAGCAGTTCTTC. Based on the CDR3 plus reference TRBV30 and TRBJ2-1, the full variable domain is SQTIHQWPATLVQPVGSPLSLECTVEGTSNPNLYWYRQAAGRGLQLLFYSVGIGQISSEVPQNLSASRPQDRQFILSSKKLLLSDSGFYLCACQTGGGPYNEQFFGPGTRLTVL.

The V gene is TRBV11-1, the J gene TRBJ2-7; D is perhaps TRBD1 (5 bases). The CDR3 has 13 residues. Germline CDR1 SGHAT, CDR2 FQDESV (reference sequence). Trimming took off 2 bases at V and 7 bases at J, with 12 bases between the two ends. The CDR3 DNA reads as TGTGCCAGCAGCTTAAGACAGTCGTTGGAGCAGTACTTC. As protein: CASSLRQSLEQYF.